This entry lists 26 T cell receptor beta chains sequenced from one sample in a study of blood T cell repertoires in COVID-19. Libraries were prepared by immunoSEQ multiplex PCR; TCRdb keeps only in-frame clonotypes and omits some of them. The sample consists of fewer than 250,000 clones, approximately 83% of them appearing once. Sequenced sample: PBMCs or T cells enriched from blood (not recorded which). Receptor source: a woman aged 40 to 55 with acute COVID-19.

The chain carries TRBV5-6 and TRBJ2-7; D might be TRBD2 (6 bases). This CDR3 spans 14 amino acids. Trimming pared 1 base from V and 5 bases from J, leaving 13 bases between. The germline CDR1 and CDR2 sequences are SGHDT and YYEEEE. The CDR3 DNA sequence: TGTGCCAGCAGCTTGCCTGGAGGGGTGGACGAGCAGTACTTC. It codes for CASSLPGGVDEQYF.

The J gene is TRBJ2-1, the V gene TRBV27; weak D call: TRBD2 (6 bases). Trimming removed 6 bases at V and 0 bases at J, with 12 bases between. CDR1 and CDR2 (germline): MNHEY, SMNVEV (reference sequence). This CDR3 has 15 residues. The DNA of the CDR3 is TGTGCCAGCAGAGGTAGCGGCTCCTCCTACAATGAGCAGTTCTTC. Protein product: CASRGSGSSYNEQFF.

The gene calls are TRBV7-3 and TRBJ2-1; TRBD2 agrees at 8 bases. This CDR3 spans 15 amino acids. Looked up from germline, CDR1 is SGHTA and CDR2 is FQGTGA. The trim removed 1 base at V and 9 bases at J, leaving 8 bases unmatched. In nucleotides, the CDR3 is TGTGCCAGCAGCTTAATGGAGACTAGCGTGAGTGAGCAGTTCTTC. Translated: CASSLMETSVSEQFF.

The gene calls are TRBV7-2 and TRBJ2-7, with no clear D. The ends were cut back, 1 base at V and 0 bases at J, with 13 bases in the middle. This CDR3 has 16 residues. CDR1 is SGHTA, CDR2 FQGNSA, per germline. DNA for the CDR3: TGTGCCAGCAGCTTAGTCTCAGCGTGGAGCTCCTACGAGCAGTACTTC. This encodes CASSLVSAWSSYEQYF.

This sequence joins TRBV5-1 and TRBJ2-7; TRBD1 is a possible D gene (6 bases). V dropped 0 bases and J dropped 5 bases, with 15 bases sitting between them. Germline V gene data show CDR1 as SGHRS and CDR2 as YFSETQ. The CDR3 has 15 amino acids. Here the CDR3 reads CASSLAPQGNNEQYF. In DNA, the CDR3 is TGCGCCAGCAGCTTGGCCCCTCAGGGGAACAACGAGCAGTACTTC.

This rearrangement joins TRBV5-4 to TRBJ1-2; D is possibly TRBD1 (5 bases). Deletions cut 4 bases from V and 5 bases from J, with 18 bases between. The CDR3 loop spans 15 amino acids. CDR1 and CDR2 (germline): SGHNT, YYREEE (reference sequence). CDR3 amino acids: CASSSAVGTAYGYTF. The CDR3 nucleotides read TGTGCCAGCAGCAGTGCCGTAGGGACTGCTTATGGCTACACCTTC. The full variable domain, its missing parts supplied by reference TRBV5-4 and TRBJ1-2, is ETGVTQSPTHLIKTRGQQVTLRCSSQSGHNTVSWYQQALGQGPQFIFQYYREEENGRGNFPPRFSGLQFPNYSSELNVNALELDDSALYLCASSSAVGTAYGYTFGSGTRLTVV.

V usage is TRBV2 and J usage is TRBJ2-4, with D unclear. CDR1 SNHLY and CDR2 FYNNEI come from the germline V gene. The V and J ends lost 6 bases and 3 bases respectively, with 3 bases between them. The CDR3 length is 11 residues. DNA for the CDR3: TGTGCCAGCAGCCTCAAAAACATTCAGTACTTC. Its protein is CASSLKNIQYF. The full variable domain, with the rest looked up from reference TRBV2 and TRBJ2-4, is EPEVTQTPSHQVTQMGQEVILRCVPISNHLYFYWYRQILGQKVEFLVSFYNNEISEKSEIFDDQFSVERPDGSNFTLKIRSTKLEDSAMYFCASSLKNIQYFGAGTRLSVL.

This clone was recorded only once. The V call is TRBV28, the J call TRBJ1-5, with D possibly being TRBD1 (5 bases). This CDR3 is 15 amino acids long. The V gene lost 6 bases and the J gene lost 0 bases, with 12 bases spanning the gap. Germline V CDR1 and CDR2: MDHEN, SYDVKM. The CDR3 spells CASSTRAGSNQPQHF. DNA of the CDR3: TGTGCCAGCAGCACCAGGGCAGGTAGCAATCAGCCCCAGCATTTT.

This sequence joins TRBV20-1 and TRBJ2-7; tentatively, D is TRBD2 (6 bases). The CDR3 covers 9 residues. Germline loops: CDR1 DFQATT, CDR2 SNEGSKA (reference sequence). The CDR3 DNA reads as TGCAGCGGGGGCTACGAGCAGTACTTC. It specifies CSGGYEQYF.

The chain has TRBV6-4 and TRBJ1-5, with D unclear. The V end was cut by 6 bases, the J end by 7 bases, with 7 bases between. The CDR3 length is 11 residues. Germline assignment: CDR1 MRHNA and CDR2 SNTAGT. DNA of the CDR3: TGTGCCAGCAGCCCGCTACAGCCCCAGCATTTT. Translated: CASSPLQPQHF.

This sequence joins TRBV20-1 and TRBJ2-7; possibly TRBD1 for D (6 bases). This CDR3 is built from 11 residues. Trimming took off 4 bases at V and 7 bases at J, with 11 bases between the two ends. Germline V gives CDR1 DFQATT, CDR2 SNEGSKA (reference sequence). DNA for the CDR3: TGCAGTGCTAATGGACAGAGAGAGCAGTACTTC. It codes for CSANGQREQYF.

The chain is built from TRBV28 and TRBJ2-1; D call uncertain. Trimming left V 8 bases short and J 6 bases short, with 8 bases between. CDR3 length: 11 residues. Germline-derived CDR1 and CDR2 are MDHEN and SYDVKM. The chain's CDR3 is CASSIRNEQFF. CDR3 DNA sequence: TGTGCCAGCTCTATCCGCAATGAGCAGTTCTTC.

The V gene is TRBV24-1, the J gene TRBJ2-7; 11 nucleotides line up with TRBD1. Germline loops: CDR1 KGHDR, CDR2 SFDVKD. Trimming cost V 2 bases and J 4 bases; bases outside gene matches: 3. This CDR3 has 15 amino acids. CDR3 DNA sequence: TGTGCCACCAGTGATTCGGGACAGGGGGGATACGAGCAGTACTTC. It yields the protein CATSDSGQGGYEQYF.

This clone has only one observation. V is TRBV3-1 (or the pseudogene TRBV3-2) and J is TRBJ2-7; 7 nucleotides agree with TRBD1. Germline V CDR1 and CDR2: LGHDT, YNNKEL (reference sequence). CDR3 length: 14 residues. With V trimmed by 10 bases and J by 3 bases, 12 bases remained unmatched. The CDR3 loop reads CATSRAGGVYEQYF. CDR3 nucleotides: TGTGCCACATCGAGGGCAGGGGGTGTCTACGAGCAGTACTTC.

V gene TRBV29-1 combines with J gene TRBJ2-2; unclear D gene. CDR3 length: 12 residues. Trimming took off 4 bases at V and 6 bases at J, with 9 bases between the two ends. The V gene's germline CDR1 is SQVTM and CDR2 ANQGSEA. CDR3 amino acids: CSVGRKAGELFF. The CDR3 DNA reads as TGCAGCGTTGGCAGGAAGGCCGGGGAGCTGTTTTTT.

In nucleotides, the CDR3 is TGTGCCAGCAGCCTTCGACAGGGTGACTATGGCTACACCTTC. It codes for CASSLRQGDYGYTF. The chain uses TRBV14 and TRBJ1-2; 7 positions agree with TRBD1. Looked up from germline, CDR1 is SGHDN and CDR2 is FVKESK. V was clipped by 4 bases and J by 3 bases; unmatched bases: 5. CDR3 length: 14 amino acids.

V is TRBV7-3 and J is TRBJ2-1; TRBD2 matches 8 bases. Germline V gives CDR1 SGHTA, CDR2 FQGTGA. The V and J ends lost 5 bases and 7 bases, in that order; junction bases with no gene match: 10. The CDR3 extends over 15 amino acids. CDR3 nucleotide sequence: TGTGCCAGCAGCCGAGTAGCGGGACCAAAGAATGAGCAGTTCTTC. Translated, it gives CASSRVAGPKNEQFF.

This chain joins TRBV29-1 and TRBJ2-5; a possible D gene is TRBD1 (6 bases). Germline assignment: CDR1 SQVTM and CDR2 ANQGSEA. The CDR3 totals 14 residues. Trimming removed 5 bases from V and 4 bases from J, with 17 bases in between. The CDR3, as DNA: TGCAGCGTTAGAGTCACAGGGAATAGAGAGACCCAGTACTTC. Its protein product is CSVRVTGNRETQYF.

This rearrangement joins TRBV7-9 to TRBJ1-4, with D hard to call. Trimming removed 7 bases at V and 5 bases at J, with 14 bases between. The V gene's germline CDR1 is SEHNR and CDR2 FQNEAQ (reference sequence). This CDR3 comprises 14 residues. CDR3 nucleotides: TGTGCCAGCAAGGCCCCTGGGCAGAATGAAAAACTGTTTTTT. Amino acid sequence: CASKAPGQNEKLFF.

The CDR3 sequence: CASSPSGLSNQPQHF. CDR3 sequence (DNA): TGTGCCAGCTCACCTTCAGGTCTGAGCAATCAGCCCCAGCATTTT. The chain couples TRBV18 to TRBJ1-5; D not resolved. The CDR3 totals 15 residues. V was shortened by 3 bases and J by 1 base, with 10 bases between the two germline ends. Germline V gives CDR1 KGHSH, CDR2 LQKENI.

The chain carries TRBV7-6 and TRBJ2-1; a weak D match, TRBD2 (5 bases). The germline V gene encodes CDR1 SGHVS and CDR2 FNYEAQ. CDR3 length equals 17 residues. V lost 3 bases and J 0 bases, leaving 15 bases between the germline ends. The CDR3 spells CASSLVTPRGSYNEQFF. The CDR3, as DNA: TGTGCCAGCAGCTTGGTAACTCCCCGGGGCTCCTACAATGAGCAGTTCTTC.

The V and J genes are TRBV5-1 and TRBJ2-7; D uncertain. The germline V gene has CDR1 SGHRS and CDR2 YFSETQ. This CDR3 is 13 amino acids long. Trimming stripped 0 bases from V and 3 bases from J, with 7 bases between. CDR3 DNA sequence: TGCGCCAGCAGCTTGGAACCGGGCTACGAGCAGTACTTC. Protein: CASSLEPGYEQYF.

V gene TRBV19 combines with J gene TRBJ2-7; 10 nucleotides align to TRBD2. The CDR3 is 15 residues long. Trimming at V came to 1 base and at J to 3 bases, leaving 3 bases not matched to a gene. Germline CDR1 LNHDA, CDR2 SQIVND (reference sequence). The CDR3 spells CASSIAGTSDYEQYF. In DNA form, the CDR3 reads TGTGCCAGTAGTATAGCAGGGACTAGCGACTACGAGCAGTACTTC. Complete variable domain (other parts from reference TRBV19 and TRBJ2-7): DGGITQSPKYLFRKEGQNVTLSCEQNLNHDAMYWYRQDPGQGLRLIYYSQIVNDFQKGDIAEGYSVSREKKESFPLTVTSAQKNPTAFYLCASSIAGTSDYEQYFGPGTRLTVT.

The chain joins TRBV4-2 to TRBJ2-5, with a possible D match to TRBD2 (6 bases). Per germline, CDR1 LGHNA and CDR2 YNFKEQ. Trimming took off 6 bases at V and 5 bases at J, with 22 bases between the two ends. The CDR3 extends over 16 amino acids. For the CDR3, the DNA is TGTGCCAGCAGGCGCAACCCCGGGGGACTTCTGGAGACCCAGTACTTC. It codes for CASRRNPGGLLETQYF.

J is TRBJ2-1 and V is TRBV11-2; possibly TRBD1 for D (5 bases). In germline, CDR1 is SGHAT, CDR2 FQNNGV. V lost 5 bases and J 5 bases, leaving 10 bases between the germline ends. The CDR3 loop spans 13 amino acids. The CDR3 region has the DNA TGTGCCAGCAGCACCAGACAGAACAATGAGCAGTTCTTC. It translates to CASSTRQNNEQFF.

The CDR3 nucleotides read TGTGCCAGCAGCTTGGGGCCGGTCGACACTCCCGAGCAGTACTTC. It encodes CASSLGPVDTPEQYF. V gene TRBV7-9 combines with J gene TRBJ2-7; D is possibly TRBD1 (5 bases). The CDR3 runs 15 residues. The V end lost 3 bases, the J end lost 6 bases, and 18 bases lay between the germline ends. The germline gives CDR1 SEHNR, CDR2 FQNEAQ (reference sequence).